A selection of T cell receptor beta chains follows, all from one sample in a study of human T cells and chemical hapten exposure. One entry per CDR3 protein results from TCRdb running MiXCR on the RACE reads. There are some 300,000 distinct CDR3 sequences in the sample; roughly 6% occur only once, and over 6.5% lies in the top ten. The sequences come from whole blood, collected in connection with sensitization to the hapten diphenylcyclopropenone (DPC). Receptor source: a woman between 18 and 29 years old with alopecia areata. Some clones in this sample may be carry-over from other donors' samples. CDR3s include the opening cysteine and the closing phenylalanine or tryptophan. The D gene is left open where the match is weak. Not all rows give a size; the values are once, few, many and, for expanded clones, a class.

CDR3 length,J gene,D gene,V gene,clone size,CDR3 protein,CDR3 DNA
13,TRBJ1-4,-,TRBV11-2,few,CASGGSGIEKLFF,TGTGCCAGCGGGGGTTCCGGGATTGAAAAACTGTTTTTT
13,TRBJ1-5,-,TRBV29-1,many,CSVEAGTNQPQHF,TGCAGCGTTGAGGCCGGAACAAATCAGCCCCAGCATTTT
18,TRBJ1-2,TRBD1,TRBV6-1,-,CASTDDWTGAGPFYGYTF,TGTGCCAGCACCGACGACTGGACAGGGGCTGGTCCCTTCTATGGCTACACCTTC
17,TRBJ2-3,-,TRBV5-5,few,CASSLVHGTQNTDTQYF,TGTGCCAGCAGCTTGGTTCACGGGACCCAAAACACAGATACGCAGTATTTT
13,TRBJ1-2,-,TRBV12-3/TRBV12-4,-,CASSLRELVGYTF,TGTGCCAGCAGTTTGAGGGAGTTAGTCGGCTACACCTTC
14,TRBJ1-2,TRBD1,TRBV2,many,CASSEQGQGGGYTF,TGTGCCAGCAGTGAACAGGGACAGGGGGGTGGCTACACCTTC
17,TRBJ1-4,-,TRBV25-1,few,CASSEYMVSAINEKLFF,TGTGCCAGCAGTGAATATATGGTGTCGGCCATCAATGAAAAACTGTTTTTT
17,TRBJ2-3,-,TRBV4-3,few,CASSQDRGSAATDTQYF,TGCGCCAGCAGCCAAGATAGGGGTAGCGCTGCCACAGATACGCAGTATTTT
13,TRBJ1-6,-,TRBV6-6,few,CASRDGNPSPLHF,TGTGCCAGCAGAGACGGTAACCCTTCACCCCTCCACTTT
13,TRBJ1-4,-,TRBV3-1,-,CASSQDLRTSTIF,TGTGCCAGCAGCCAAGATCTAAGAACGTCCACGATTTTT
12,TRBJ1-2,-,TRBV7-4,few,CASSLETDGYTF,TGTGCCAGCAGCTTAGAGACCGATGGCTACACCTTC
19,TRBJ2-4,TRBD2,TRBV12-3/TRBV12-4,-,CASSAGLAGGPRQVGIQYF,TGTGCCAGCAGCGCGGGACTAGCGGGGGGGCCCCGCCAGGTGGGCATTCAGTACTTC
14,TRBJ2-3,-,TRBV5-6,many,CASAEGVLIDTQYF,TGTGCCAGCGCTGAGGGGGTCTTAATAGATACGCAGTATTTT
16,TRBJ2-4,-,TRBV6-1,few,CASSTTGTVAKNIQYF,TGTGCCAGCAGTACAACTGGGACGGTAGCCAAAAACATTCAGTACTTC
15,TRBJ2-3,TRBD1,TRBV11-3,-,CASSLEGQNTDTQYF,TGTGCCAGCAGCTTAGAGGGACAGAACACAGATACGCAGTATTTT
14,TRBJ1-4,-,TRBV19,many,CASNPGSSNEKLFF,TGTGCCAGTAATCCGGGAAGTTCTAATGAAAAACTGTTTTTT
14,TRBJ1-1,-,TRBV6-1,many,CASIAEAFGTEAFF,TGTGCCAGCATAGCGGAGGCCTTCGGGACTGAAGCTTTCTTT
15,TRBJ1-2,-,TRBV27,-,CASSPAPAQGYGYTF,TGTGCCAGCAGTCCCGCCCCGGCCCAGGGCTATGGCTACACCTTC
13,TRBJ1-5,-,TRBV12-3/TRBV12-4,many,CASSLRGYQPQHF,TGTGCCAGCAGTTTACGGGGGTATCAGCCCCAGCATTTT
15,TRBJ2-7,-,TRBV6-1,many,CASSEAPGRSYEQYF,TGTGCCAGCAGTGAAGCTCCGGGGAGGTCCTACGAGCAGTACTTC
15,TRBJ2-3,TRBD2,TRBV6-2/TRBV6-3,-,CASSQERGARDTQYF,TGTGCCAGCAGTCAGGAGCGGGGGGCCCGGGATACGCAGTATTTT
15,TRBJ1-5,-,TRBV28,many,CASSLGRDSNQPQHF,TGTGCCAGCAGTTTAGGCAGGGACAGCAATCAGCCCCAGCATTTT
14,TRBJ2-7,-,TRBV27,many,CASSTREQGHTFYF,TGTGCCAGCAGTACCCGGGAACAGGGTCATACCTTTTACTTC
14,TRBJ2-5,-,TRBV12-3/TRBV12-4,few,CASSLSPIGETQYF,TGTGCCAGCAGTTTAAGCCCAATCGGGGAGACCCAGTACTTC
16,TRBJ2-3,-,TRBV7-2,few,CASSTRGGANTDTQYF,TGTGCCAGCAGCACCAGAGGGGGGGCCAACACAGATACGCAGTATTTT
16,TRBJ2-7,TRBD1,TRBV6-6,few,CASSYSPGQGYYEQYF,TGTGCCAGCAGTTACTCTCCGGGACAGGGGTATTACGAGCAGTACTTC
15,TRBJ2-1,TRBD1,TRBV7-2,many,CASSLRDRGRDEQFF,TGTGCCAGCAGCTTAAGGGACAGGGGGCGGGATGAGCAGTTCTTC
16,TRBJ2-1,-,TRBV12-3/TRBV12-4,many,CASSSRRTLTYNEQFF,TGTGCCAGCAGTTCCAGACGGACCCTAACCTACAATGAGCAGTTCTTC
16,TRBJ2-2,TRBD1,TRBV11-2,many,CASSTGDSLNTGELFF,TGTGCCAGCAGTACCGGGGACAGCCTAAACACCGGGGAGCTGTTTTTT
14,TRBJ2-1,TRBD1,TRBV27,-,CASSLSTTGDEQFF,TGTGCCAGCAGTTTGTCTACGACAGGGGATGAGCAGTTCTTC
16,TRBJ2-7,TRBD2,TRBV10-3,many,CAISESQRGDSYEQYF,TGTGCCATCAGTGAGTCGCAGCGGGGGGACTCCTACGAGCAGTACTTC
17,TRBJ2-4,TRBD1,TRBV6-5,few,CASSYSSGTEAPTIQYF,TGTGCCAGCAGTTACTCCTCCGGGACAGAAGCACCCACCATTCAGTACTTC
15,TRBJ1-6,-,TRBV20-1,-,CSARGPMGKDPPLHF,TGCAGTGCTAGAGGCCCCATGGGGAAAGATCCACCCCTCCACTTT
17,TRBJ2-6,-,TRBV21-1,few,CASNPGTGGLGANVLTF,TGTGCCAGCAACCCCGGGACAGGGGGGTTAGGGGCCAACGTCCTGACTTTC
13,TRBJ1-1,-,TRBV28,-,CASSLRHQAEAFF,TGTGCCAGCAGTCTCCGACATCAAGCTGAAGCTTTCTTT
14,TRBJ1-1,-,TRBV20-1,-,CSASTQGVNTEAFF,TGCAGTGCTAGTACACAGGGAGTGAACACTGAAGCTTTCTTT
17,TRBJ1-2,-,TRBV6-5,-,CAGSYSTISAYPYGYTF,TGTGCCGGCAGTTACTCTACCATCTCAGCTTACCCTTATGGCTACACCTTC
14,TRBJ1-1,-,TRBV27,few,CASSPQGKVTEAFF,TGTGCCAGCAGCCCACAGGGAAAGGTTACTGAAGCTTTCTTT
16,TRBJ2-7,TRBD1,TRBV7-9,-,CASSPTSGTVVYEQYF,TGTGCCAGCAGCCCGACCTCCGGGACAGTTGTCTACGAGCAGTACTTC
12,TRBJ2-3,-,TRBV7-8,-,CASGSVPDTQYF,TGTGCCAGCGGGTCCGTGCCAGATACGCAGTATTTT